Below, 18 T cell receptor beta chains from the same sample are listed, as sequenced in a study of blood T cells in healthy people across ages. The second PCR ran roughly 6 to 11 cycles with a sample-barcoded 5' primer and J-beta primers. TCRdb fed the 5' RACE reads into MiXCR, producing one record per CDR3 protein. The sample lists 1,500,000 or so distinct CDR3 sequences, around 40% seen once, with about 3.8% in the top ten. The sequenced material came from blood. The source of these receptors is a woman younger than 30 in good health.

This clonotype showed up just once. The V gene is TRBV9, the J gene TRBJ2-1, with 8 bases identical to TRBD2. Germline trimming cut 2 bases from V and 13 bases from J; bases unmatched to any gene: 14. CDR1 and CDR2 from the germline V gene are SGDLS and YYNGEE. There are 15 residues in the CDR3. The CDR3 coding sequence is TGTGCCAGCAGCGTCGGGAGCGGGGGACGGGAGACCCAGTTCTTC. Its translation is CASSVGSGGRETQFF.

This clonotype was recorded at least ten times. This rearrangement joins TRBV4-1 to TRBJ2-7; no clear D. Trimming left V 5 bases short and J 4 bases short, with 21 bases between. Germline values: CDR1 MGHRA, CDR2 YSYEKL. This CDR3 has 16 amino acids. CDR3 sequence reads: CASSTASRLGIYEQYF. The CDR3 nucleotides read TGCGCCAGCAGCACCGCTTCGAGACTGGGGATTTACGAGCAGTACTTC.

The chain links TRBV7-9 to TRBJ2-1; 11 bases align to TRBD2. Germline V gene sequence: CDR1 SEHNR, CDR2 FQNEAQ (reference sequence). V lost 2 bases to trimming and J lost 4 bases; unmatched junction nucleotides: 7. CDR3 size: 17 residues. Here the CDR3 reads CASSLPGTSGPYNEQFF. In nucleotides, the CDR3 is TGTGCCAGCAGCTTACCAGGGACTAGCGGACCGTACAATGAGCAGTTCTTC. Together with reference TRBV7-9 and TRBJ2-1, the CDR3 gives the full variable domain: DTGVSQNPRHKITKRGQNVTFRCDPISEHNRLYWYRQTLGQGPEFLTYFQNEAQLEKSRLLSDRFSAERPKGSFSTLEIQRTEQGDSAMYLCASSLPGTSGPYNEQFFGPGTRLTVL.

This chain uses TRBV6-2 or TRBV6-3 with TRBJ2-5; D may be TRBD1 (6 bases). TRBJ2-7 explains the end of the DNA better; the J call may be wrong. The length of the CDR3 is 16 residues. Germline loops: CDR1 MNHEY, CDR2 SVGEGT. Written as DNA, the CDR3 is TGTGCCAGCAGTTACAATGGGGGCAACGAAGTTAGCGAGCAGTACTTC. Protein sequence: CASSYNGGNEVSEQYF.

This rearrangement joins TRBV20-1 to TRBJ1-4; D is unresolved. This CDR3 has 13 residues. From germline, CDR1 is DFQATT and CDR2 SNEGSKA (reference sequence). V was cut by 3 bases and J by 7 bases, with 12 bases left in between. CDR3 nucleotide sequence: TGCAGTGCTAGCCTCTCAAGCGGTGAAAAACTGTTTTTT. It yields the protein CSASLSSGEKLFF.

The chain uses TRBV10-3 and TRBJ1-1; D unresolved. V was trimmed by 3 bases and J by 3 bases, leaving 11 bases between them. Looked up from germline, CDR1 is ENHRY and CDR2 is SYGVKD. The CDR3 consists of 14 residues. The CDR3 DNA reads TGTGCCATCAGTGAAGAAGGGCCCGACACTGAAGCTTTCTTT. This codes for CAISEEGPDTEAFF.

The gene calls are TRBV18 and TRBJ2-1; D possibly corresponds to TRBD1 (6 bases). The CDR3 has 15 residues. V was cut by 3 bases and J by 7 bases, with 16 bases left in between. Germline CDR1 reads KGHSH; CDR2 reads LQKENI. The CDR3 DNA is TGTGCCAGCTCACCTCCCAGAGCAGGGGCGAATGAGCAGTTCTTC. Translating it yields CASSPPRAGANEQFF.

A word on this clonotype: This clone may be a read error of a much larger clone one base away. The chain employs TRBV12-3 or TRBV12-4 and TRBJ2-7, with a tentative D call TRBD2 (7 bases). The CDR3 is 18 residues long. CDR3 protein: CASSLGGGLKRSSYEQHF. The CDR3 DNA follows: TGTGCCAGCAGTTTAGGCGGGGGCCTTAAAAGAAGCTCCTACGAGCAGCACTTC.

The V and J genes are TRBV9 and TRBJ2-7; 9 bases match TRBD1. Losses at the gene ends were 4 bases for V and 3 bases for J; bases not matched to a gene: 5. This CDR3 is built from 14 residues. Germline CDR1 reads SGDLS; CDR2 reads YYNGEE. The CDR3 sequence is CASSTSGQGYEQYF. The CDR3 bases are TGTGCCAGCAGCACATCGGGACAGGGCTACGAGCAGTACTTC. Variable domain in full (rest from reference TRBV9 and TRBJ2-7): DSGVTQTPKHLITATGQRVTLRCSPRSGDLSVYWYQQSLDQGLQFLIQYYNGEERAKGNILERFSAQQFPDLHSELNLSSLELGDSALYFCASSTSGQGYEQYFGPGTRLTVT.

The chain recombines TRBV20-1 with TRBJ1-4, with D uncertain. Germline V gene sequence: CDR1 DFQATT, CDR2 SNEGSKA (reference sequence). The CDR3 sequence is 15 residues long. Trimming removed 0 bases at V and 0 bases at J, with 8 bases between. The CDR3 protein is CSAREGISTNEKLFF. The CDR3 bases are TGCAGTGCTAGAGAAGGGATTTCAACTAATGAAAAACTGTTTTTT.

This clonotype was counted many times. The chain employs TRBV29-1 and TRBJ1-2; no reliable D call. In germline, CDR1 is SQVTM, CDR2 ANQGSEA. The ends were cut back, 4 bases at V and 5 bases at J, with 11 bases in the middle. CDR3 length equals 12 residues. CDR3 sequence (DNA): TGCAGCGTTGGTACAGAACAATATGGCTACACCTTC. As protein: CSVGTEQYGYTF.

This clonotype turned up a few times. The J gene is TRBJ2-1, the V gene TRBV6-1, with TRBD2 matching over 14 bases. V gave up 0 bases and J gave up 9 bases; unmatched junction bases: 4. CDR1 is MNHNS and CDR2 is SASEGT in the germline V gene. The CDR3 consists of 16 residues. The CDR3 loop is CASSEATSGRAGEQFF. The CDR3, as DNA: TGTGCCAGCAGTGAAGCGACTAGCGGGAGGGCCGGTGAGCAGTTCTTC.

A few counts support this clonotype. This chain links TRBV6-1 with TRBJ2-7; D unclear. Germline CDR1 and CDR2: MNHNS and SASEGT. This CDR3 has 13 residues. Trimming left V 7 bases short and J 2 bases short, with 12 bases between. This chain's CDR3 is CASNPRLTYEQYF. CDR3 in DNA: TGTGCCAGCAATCCTAGACTTACCTACGAGCAGTACTTC.

The chain employs TRBV3-1 and TRBJ2-7, with 10 bases that match TRBD2. The CDR3 loop spans 15 amino acids. The V segment lost 6 bases and the J segment 7 bases; nucleotides outside the gene matches: 12. Germline V gives CDR1 LGHDT, CDR2 YNNKEL (reference sequence). The CDR3 region has the DNA TGTGCCAGCAGTCCCGGGACTAGCGCCCTAAGTGAGCAGTACTTC. This gives the protein CASSPGTSALSEQYF.

The chain employs TRBV15 and TRBJ1-1; D uncertain. The CDR3 covers 16 residues. Germline CDR1 and CDR2: LNHNV and YYDKDF (reference sequence). Trimming pared 1 base from V and 3 bases from J, leaving 15 bases between. In DNA, the CDR3 is TGTGCCACCAGCAGAGTGCCTAGGAGGGTGTACACTGAAGCTTTCTTT. As protein: CATSRVPRRVYTEAFF.

This chain connects TRBV20-1 to TRBJ1-1; 8 bases line up with TRBD1. Germline V gene data show CDR1 as DFQATT and CDR2 as SNEGSKA (reference sequence). Trimming at V came to 1 base and at J to 4 bases, leaving 8 bases not matched to a gene. CDR3 size: 15 residues. The CDR3: CSARGDRGRVTEAFF. CDR3 DNA: TGCAGTGCTAGAGGAGACAGGGGAAGGGTCACTGAAGCTTTCTTT.

This clonotype was observed a handful of times. The chain is built from TRBV20-1 and TRBJ2-7, with TRBD2 as a possible D gene (6 bases). The DNA end is more similar to TRBJ2-5, so the J call may be wrong. The germline V gene encodes CDR1 DFQATT and CDR2 SNEGSKA (reference sequence). The CDR3 sequence is 15 residues long. The CDR3 DNA sequence: TGCAGTGCTAGAGCCTCACCGGGAGAACGGGAGACCCAGTACTTC. Translation: CSARASPGERETQYF.

This clonotype was counted between two and nine times. The chain links TRBV10-2 to TRBJ2-3, with D unclear. Germline values: CDR1 WSHSY, CDR2 SAAADI. The CDR3 totals 17 residues. Trimming took 2 bases from V and 1 from J, leaving 16 bases between them. The CDR3 spells CASSEKLGLIGTDTQYF. The CDR3 bases are TGCGCCAGCAGTGAGAAACTGGGGTTGATTGGCACAGATACGCAGTATTTT.